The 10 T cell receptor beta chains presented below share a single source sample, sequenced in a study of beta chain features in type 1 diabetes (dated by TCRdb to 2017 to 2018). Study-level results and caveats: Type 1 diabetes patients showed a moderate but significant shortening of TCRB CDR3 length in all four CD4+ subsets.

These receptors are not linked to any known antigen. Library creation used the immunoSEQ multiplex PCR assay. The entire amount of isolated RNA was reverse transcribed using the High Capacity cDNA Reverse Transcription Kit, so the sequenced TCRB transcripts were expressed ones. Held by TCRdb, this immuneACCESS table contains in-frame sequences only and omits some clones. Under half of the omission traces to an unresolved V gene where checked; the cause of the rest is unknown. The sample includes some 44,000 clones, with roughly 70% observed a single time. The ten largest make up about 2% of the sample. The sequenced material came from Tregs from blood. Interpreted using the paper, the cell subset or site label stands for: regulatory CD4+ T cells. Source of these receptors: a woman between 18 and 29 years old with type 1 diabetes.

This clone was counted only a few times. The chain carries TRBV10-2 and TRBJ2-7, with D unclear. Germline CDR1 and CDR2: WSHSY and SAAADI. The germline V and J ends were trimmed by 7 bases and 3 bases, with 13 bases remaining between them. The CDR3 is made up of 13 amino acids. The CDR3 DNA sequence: TGCGCCAGCACCCGCGGCGTTAACTACGAGCAGTACTTC. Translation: CASTRGVNYEQYF.

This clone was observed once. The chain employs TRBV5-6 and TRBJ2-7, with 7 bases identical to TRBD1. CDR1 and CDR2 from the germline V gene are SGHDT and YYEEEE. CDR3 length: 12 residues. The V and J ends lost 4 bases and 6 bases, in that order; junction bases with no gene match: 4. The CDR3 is CASSETGIEQYF. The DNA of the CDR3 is TGTGCCAGCAGCGAGACAGGGATCGAGCAGTACTTC. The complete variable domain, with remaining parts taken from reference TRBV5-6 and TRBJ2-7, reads DAGVTQSPTHLIKTRGQQVTLRCSPKSGHDTVSWYQQALGQGPQFIFQYYEEEERQRGNFPDRFSGHQFPNYSSELNVNALLLGDSALYLCASSETGIEQYFGPGTRLTVT.

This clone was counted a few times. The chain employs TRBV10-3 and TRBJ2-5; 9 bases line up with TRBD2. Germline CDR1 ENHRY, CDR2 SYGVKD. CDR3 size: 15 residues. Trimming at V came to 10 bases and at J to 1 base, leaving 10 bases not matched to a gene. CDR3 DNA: TGTGCCACCGCCTTGGGCGGGGGGGCCCAAGAGACCCAGTACTTC. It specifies CATALGGGAQETQYF.

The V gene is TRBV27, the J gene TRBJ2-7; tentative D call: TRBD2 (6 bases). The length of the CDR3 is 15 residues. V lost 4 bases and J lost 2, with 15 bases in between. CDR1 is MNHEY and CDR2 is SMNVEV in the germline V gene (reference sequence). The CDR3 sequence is CASSSWGLMPYEQYF. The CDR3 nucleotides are TGTGCCAGCAGTTCCTGGGGACTGATGCCCTACGAGCAGTACTTC.

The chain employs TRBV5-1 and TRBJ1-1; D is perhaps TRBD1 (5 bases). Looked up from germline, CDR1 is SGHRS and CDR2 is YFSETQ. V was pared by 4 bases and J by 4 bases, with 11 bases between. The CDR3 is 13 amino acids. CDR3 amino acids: CASSRGGGTEAFF. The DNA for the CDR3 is TGCGCCAGCAGCAGGGGCGGGGGCACTGAAGCTTTCTTT.

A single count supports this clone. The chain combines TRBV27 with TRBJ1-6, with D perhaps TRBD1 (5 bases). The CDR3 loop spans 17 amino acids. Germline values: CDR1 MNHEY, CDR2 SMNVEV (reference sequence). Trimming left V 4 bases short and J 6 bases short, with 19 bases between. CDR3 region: CASSSGRGTGFNSPLHF. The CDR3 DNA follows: TGTGCCAGCAGTTCGGGACGGGGGACGGGGTTTAATTCACCCCTCCACTTT.

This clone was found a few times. The CDR3 region has the DNA TGTGCCAGCAGTGAAGGAGGTGGGTACCAGCCCCAGCATTTT. Translated, it gives CASSEGGGYQPQHF. The chain recombines TRBV6-1 with TRBJ1-5; no clear D gene. Germline assignment: CDR1 MNHNS and CDR2 SASEGT. Trimming took 1 base from V and 7 from J, leaving 11 bases between them. The CDR3 totals 14 residues.

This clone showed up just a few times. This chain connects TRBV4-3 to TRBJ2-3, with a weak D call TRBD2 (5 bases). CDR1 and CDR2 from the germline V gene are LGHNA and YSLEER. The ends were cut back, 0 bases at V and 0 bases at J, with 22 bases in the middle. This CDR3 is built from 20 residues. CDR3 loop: CASSQDLMGRGRTSTDTQYF. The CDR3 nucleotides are TGCGCCAGCAGCCAAGATCTAATGGGTCGGGGAAGAACTAGCACAGATACGCAGTATTTT.

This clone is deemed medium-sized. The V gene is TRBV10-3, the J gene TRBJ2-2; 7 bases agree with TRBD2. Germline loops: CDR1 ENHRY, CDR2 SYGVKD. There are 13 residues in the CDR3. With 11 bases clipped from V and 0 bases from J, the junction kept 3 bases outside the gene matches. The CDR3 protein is CAGSGANTGELFF. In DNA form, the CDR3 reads TGTGCCGGAAGCGGGGCGAACACCGGGGAGCTGTTTTTT.

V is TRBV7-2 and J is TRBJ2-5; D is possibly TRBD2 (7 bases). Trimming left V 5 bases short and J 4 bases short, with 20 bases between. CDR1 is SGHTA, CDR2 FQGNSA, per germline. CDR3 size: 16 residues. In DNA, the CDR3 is TGTGCCAGCAGCCCGGGGGGCCGGGGTAAGCGAGAGACCCAGTACTTC. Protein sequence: CASSPGGRGKRETQYF.